This T cell receptor (beta chain) was profiled in a study of CD8 T cells in Susac syndrome. Germline-derived CDR1 and CDR2 are DFQATT and SNEGSKA (reference sequence). V lost 3 bases and J lost 1, with 9 bases in between. CDR3 size: 13 residues. Reverse transcription of about 0.5 to 1 ug RNA used random hexamers. TCRdb independently ran MiXCR on the immunoSEQ multiplex PCR reads; one entry per CDR3 protein. The sample records 130,000 or so distinct CDR3 sequences, over 95% being singletons. The V and J genes are TRBV20-1 and TRBJ1-2; the D is unclear. The TCR was taken from a human donor with Susac syndrome. Sample: CD4+ T cells from PBMCs. The DNA of the CDR3 is TGCAGTGCTAGTCGCAGTTATAACTATGGCTACACCTTC. This sequence encodes CSASRSYNYGYTF.